This T cell receptor (beta chain) was captured in a study of identical twins. Points from the study as a whole: Beta clonotypes that were abundant in cord blood contained fewer insertions, a pattern absent from memory repertoires. Models came in too low on out-of-frame TCR alpha sharing in monozygotic twins.

Template switching created a universal primer site, and the cDNA included unique molecular identifiers. TCRdb reprocessed the 5' RACE reads via MiXCR and lists one record per CDR3 protein. The sample consists of 550,000 to 800,000 distinct CDR3 sequences, roughly 7.2% of them appearing once. This clonotype has more than one count but fewer than ten. Its specificity is unknown. The V end was cut by 2 bases, the J end by 7 bases, with 11 bases between. Germline-derived CDR1 and CDR2 are MNHEY and SVGAGI. The CDR3 totals 13 residues. These data were also reused for a study on yellow fever vaccine responses in identical twins. That work contributes: Reportedly, the response of twins' T cells to the vaccine seemed partly convergent, partly personalized.

The source of this sequence is a woman between 18 and 29 years old in good health. Sequencing was carried out using PBMCs. The genes are TRBV6-5 and TRBJ1-1; no definite D call. The CDR3 spells CASSYGVGFEAFF. The CDR3 DNA reads TGTGCCAGCAGTTACGGTGTGGGGTTTGAAGCTTTCTTT.